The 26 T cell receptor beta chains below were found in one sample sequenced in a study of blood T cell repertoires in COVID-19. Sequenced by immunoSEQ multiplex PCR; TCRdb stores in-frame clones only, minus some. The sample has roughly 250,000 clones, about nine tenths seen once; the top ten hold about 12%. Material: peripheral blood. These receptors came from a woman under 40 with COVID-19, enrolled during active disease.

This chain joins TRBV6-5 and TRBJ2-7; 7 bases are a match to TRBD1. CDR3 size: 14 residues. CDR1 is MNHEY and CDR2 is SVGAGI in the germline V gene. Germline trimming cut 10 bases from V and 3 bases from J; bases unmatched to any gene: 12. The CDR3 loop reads CATYREDRFYEQYF. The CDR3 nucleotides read TGTGCCACCTATCGAGAGGACAGGTTCTACGAGCAGTACTTC.

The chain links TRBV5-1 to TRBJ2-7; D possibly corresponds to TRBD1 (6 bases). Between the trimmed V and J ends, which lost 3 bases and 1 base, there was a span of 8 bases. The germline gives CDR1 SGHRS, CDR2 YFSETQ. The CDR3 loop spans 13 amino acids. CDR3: CASSYGQSYEQYF. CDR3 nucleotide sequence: TGCGCCAGCAGCTATGGACAGTCCTACGAGCAGTACTTC.

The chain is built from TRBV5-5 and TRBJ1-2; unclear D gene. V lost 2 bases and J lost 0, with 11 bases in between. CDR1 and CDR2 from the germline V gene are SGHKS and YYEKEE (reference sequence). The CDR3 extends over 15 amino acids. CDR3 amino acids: CASSFERSPNYGYTF. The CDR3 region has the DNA TGTGCCAGCAGCTTCGAACGTAGCCCTAACTATGGCTACACCTTC.

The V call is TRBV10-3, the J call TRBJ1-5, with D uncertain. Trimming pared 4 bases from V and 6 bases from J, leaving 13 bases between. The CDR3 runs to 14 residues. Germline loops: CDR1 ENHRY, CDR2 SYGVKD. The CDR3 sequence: CAISGREGGQPQHF. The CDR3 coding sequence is TGTGCCATCAGTGGTAGGGAGGGTGGTCAGCCCCAGCATTTT.

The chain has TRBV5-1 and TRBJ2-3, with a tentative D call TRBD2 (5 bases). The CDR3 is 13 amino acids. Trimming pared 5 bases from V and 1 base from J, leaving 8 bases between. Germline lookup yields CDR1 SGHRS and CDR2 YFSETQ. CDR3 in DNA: TGCGCCAGCAGTTTCGGGGGCACAGATACGCAGTATTTT. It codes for CASSFGGTDTQYF.

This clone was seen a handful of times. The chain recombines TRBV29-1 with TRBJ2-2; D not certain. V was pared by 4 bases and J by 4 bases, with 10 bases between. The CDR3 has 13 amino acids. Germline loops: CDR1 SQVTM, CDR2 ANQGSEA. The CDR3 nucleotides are TGCAGCGTTGCCCCTACTCTCACCGGGGAGCTGTTTTTT. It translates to CSVAPTLTGELFF.

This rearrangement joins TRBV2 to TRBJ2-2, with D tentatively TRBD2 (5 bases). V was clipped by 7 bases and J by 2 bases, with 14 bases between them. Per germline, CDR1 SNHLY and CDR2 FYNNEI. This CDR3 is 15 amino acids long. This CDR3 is CASIARGINTGELFF. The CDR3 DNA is TGTGCCAGCATCGCCCGGGGAATCAACACCGGGGAGCTGTTTTTT. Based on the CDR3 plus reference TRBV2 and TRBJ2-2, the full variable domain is EPEVTQTPSHQVTQMGQEVILRCVPISNHLYFYWYRQILGQKVEFLVSFYNNEISEKSEIFDDQFSVERPDGSNFTLKIRSTKLEDSAMYFCASIARGINTGELFFGEGSRLTVL.

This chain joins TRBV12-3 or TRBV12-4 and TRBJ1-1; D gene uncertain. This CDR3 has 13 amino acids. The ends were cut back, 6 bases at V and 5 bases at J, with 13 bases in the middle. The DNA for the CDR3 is TGTGCCAGCAGGTACACCCGAGGGACTGAAGCTTTCTTT. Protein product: CASRYTRGTEAFF.

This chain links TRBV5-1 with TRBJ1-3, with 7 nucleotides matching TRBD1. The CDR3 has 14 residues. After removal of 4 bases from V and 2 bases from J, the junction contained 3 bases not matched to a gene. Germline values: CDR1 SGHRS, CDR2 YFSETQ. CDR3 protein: CASSTGTAGNTIYF. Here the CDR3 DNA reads TGCGCCAGCAGCACCGGGACAGCTGGAAACACCATATATTTT. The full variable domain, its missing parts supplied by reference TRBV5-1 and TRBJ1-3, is KAGVTQTPRYLIKTRGQQVTLSCSPISGHRSVSWYQQTPGQGLQFLFEYFSETQRNKGNFPGRFSGRQFSNSRSEMNVSTLELGDSALYLCASSTGTAGNTIYFGEGSWLTVV.

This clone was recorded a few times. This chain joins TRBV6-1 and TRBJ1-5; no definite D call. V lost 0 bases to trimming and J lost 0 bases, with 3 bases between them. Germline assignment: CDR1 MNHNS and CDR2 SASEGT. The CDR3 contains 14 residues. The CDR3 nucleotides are TGTGCCAGCAGTGAAGCCTATAGCAATCAGCCCCAGCATTTT. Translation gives CASSEAYSNQPQHF.

As DNA, the CDR3 is TGTGCCACCAGCACCTTCGGAGAGACCCAGTACTTC. This gives the protein CATSTFGETQYF. The gene calls are TRBV15 and TRBJ2-5, with D unclear. CDR1 LNHNV and CDR2 YYDKDF come from the germline V gene (reference sequence). Trimming removed 4 bases from V and 4 bases from J, with 7 bases in between. The CDR3 is made up of 12 amino acids.

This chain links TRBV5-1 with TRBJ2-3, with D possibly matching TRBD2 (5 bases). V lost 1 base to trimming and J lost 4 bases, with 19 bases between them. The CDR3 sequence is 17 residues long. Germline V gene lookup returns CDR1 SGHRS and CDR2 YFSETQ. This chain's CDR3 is CASSLSLTPGIADTQYF. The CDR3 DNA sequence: TGCGCCAGCAGCTTGTCGCTAACTCCGGGAATAGCAGATACGCAGTATTTT. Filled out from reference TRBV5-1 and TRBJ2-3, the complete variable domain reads KAGVTQTPRYLIKTRGQQVTLSCSPISGHRSVSWYQQTPGQGLQFLFEYFSETQRNKGNFPGRFSGRQFSNSRSEMNVSTLELGDSALYLCASSLSLTPGIADTQYFGPGTRLTVL.

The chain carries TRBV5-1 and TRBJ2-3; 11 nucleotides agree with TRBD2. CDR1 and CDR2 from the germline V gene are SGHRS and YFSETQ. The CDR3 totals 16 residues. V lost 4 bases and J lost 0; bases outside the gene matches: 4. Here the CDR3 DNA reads TGCGCCAGCAGCCCATTAGCGGGGGGGAGCACAGATACGCAGTATTTT. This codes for CASSPLAGGSTDTQYF.

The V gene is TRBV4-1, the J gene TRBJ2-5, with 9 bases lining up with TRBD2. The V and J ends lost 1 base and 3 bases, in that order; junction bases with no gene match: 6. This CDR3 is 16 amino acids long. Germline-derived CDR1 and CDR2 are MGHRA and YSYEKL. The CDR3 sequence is CASSQGVAGVKETQYF. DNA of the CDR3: TGCGCCAGCAGCCAAGGGGTAGCGGGGGTTAAAGAGACCCAGTACTTC.

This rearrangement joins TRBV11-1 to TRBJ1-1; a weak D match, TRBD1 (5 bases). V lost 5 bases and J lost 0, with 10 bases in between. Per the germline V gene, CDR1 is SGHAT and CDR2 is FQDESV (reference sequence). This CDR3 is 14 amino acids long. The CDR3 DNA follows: TGTGCCAGCAGCCAAGACAGAATGAACACTGAAGCTTTCTTT. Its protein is CASSQDRMNTEAFF. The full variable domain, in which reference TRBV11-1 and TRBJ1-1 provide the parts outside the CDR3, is EAEVAQSPRYKITEKSQAVAFWCDPISGHATLYWYRQILGQGPELLVQFQDESVVDDSQLPKDRFSAERLKGVDSTLKIQPAELGDSAMYLCASSQDRMNTEAFFGQGTRLTVV.

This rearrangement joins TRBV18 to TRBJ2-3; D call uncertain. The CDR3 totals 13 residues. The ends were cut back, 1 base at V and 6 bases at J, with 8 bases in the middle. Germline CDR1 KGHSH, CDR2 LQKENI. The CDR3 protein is CASSPQIEDTQYF. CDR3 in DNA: TGTGCCAGCTCACCACAAATAGAGGATACGCAGTATTTT.

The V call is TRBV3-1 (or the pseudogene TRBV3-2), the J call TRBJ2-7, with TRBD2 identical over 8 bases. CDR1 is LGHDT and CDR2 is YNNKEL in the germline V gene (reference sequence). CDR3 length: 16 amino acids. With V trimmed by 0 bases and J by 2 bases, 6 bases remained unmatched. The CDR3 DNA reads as TGTGCCAGCAGCCAAGACCCAGCGGGGGCCGCCTACGAGCAGTACTTC. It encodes CASSQDPAGAAYEQYF.

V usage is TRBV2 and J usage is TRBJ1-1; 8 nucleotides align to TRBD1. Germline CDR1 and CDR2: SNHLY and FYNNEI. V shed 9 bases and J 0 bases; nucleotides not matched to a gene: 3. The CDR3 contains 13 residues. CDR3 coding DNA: TGTGCCAGGGCGGGACAGGTGAACACTGAAGCTTTCTTT. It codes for CARAGQVNTEAFF.

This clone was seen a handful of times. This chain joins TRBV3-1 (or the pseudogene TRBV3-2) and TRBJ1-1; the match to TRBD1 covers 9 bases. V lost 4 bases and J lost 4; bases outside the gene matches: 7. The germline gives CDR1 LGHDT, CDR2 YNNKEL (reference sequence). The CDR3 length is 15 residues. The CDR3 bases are TGTGCCAGCAGCCCCCGTCCGACAGGGGGCACTGAAGCTTTCTTT. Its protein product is CASSPRPTGGTEAFF.

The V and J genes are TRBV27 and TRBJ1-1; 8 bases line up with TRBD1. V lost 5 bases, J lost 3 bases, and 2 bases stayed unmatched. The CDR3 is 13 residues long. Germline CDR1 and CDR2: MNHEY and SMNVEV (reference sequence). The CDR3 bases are TGTGCCAGCAGTCCGACAGGGGACACTGAAGCTTTCTTT. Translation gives CASSPTGDTEAFF.

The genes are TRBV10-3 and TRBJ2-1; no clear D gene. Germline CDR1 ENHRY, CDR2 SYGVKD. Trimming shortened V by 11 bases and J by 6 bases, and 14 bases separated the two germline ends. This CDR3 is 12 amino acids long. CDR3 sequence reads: CASSRLLNEQFF. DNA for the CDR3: TGTGCCTCTAGTCGATTACTCAATGAGCAGTTCTTC.

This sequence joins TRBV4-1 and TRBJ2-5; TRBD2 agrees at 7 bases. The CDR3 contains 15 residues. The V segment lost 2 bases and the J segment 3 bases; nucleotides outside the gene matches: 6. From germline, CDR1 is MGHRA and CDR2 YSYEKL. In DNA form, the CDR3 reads TGCGCCAGCAGCCAACAACCGGGACTAAAAGAGACCCAGTACTTC. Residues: CASSQQPGLKETQYF.

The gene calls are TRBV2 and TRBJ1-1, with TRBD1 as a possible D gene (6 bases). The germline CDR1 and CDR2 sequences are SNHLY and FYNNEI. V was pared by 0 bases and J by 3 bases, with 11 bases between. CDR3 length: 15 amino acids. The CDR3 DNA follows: TGTGCCAGCAGTGAAGCGGGGTCAGGGGACACTGAAGCTTTCTTT. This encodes CASSEAGSGDTEAFF.

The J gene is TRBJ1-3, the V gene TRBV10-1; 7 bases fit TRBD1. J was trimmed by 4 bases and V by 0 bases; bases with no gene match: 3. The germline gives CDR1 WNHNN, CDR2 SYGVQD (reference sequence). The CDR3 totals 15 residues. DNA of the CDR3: TGCGCCAGCAGTGAGTCAAGGGGGCTCGGAAACACCATATATTTT. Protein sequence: CASSESRGLGNTIYF.

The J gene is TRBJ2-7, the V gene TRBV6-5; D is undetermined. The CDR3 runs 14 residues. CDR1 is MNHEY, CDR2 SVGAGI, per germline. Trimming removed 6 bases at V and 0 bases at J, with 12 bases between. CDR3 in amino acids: CASSYDISSYEQYF. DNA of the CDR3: TGTGCCAGCAGCTACGACATAAGCTCCTACGAGCAGTACTTC.

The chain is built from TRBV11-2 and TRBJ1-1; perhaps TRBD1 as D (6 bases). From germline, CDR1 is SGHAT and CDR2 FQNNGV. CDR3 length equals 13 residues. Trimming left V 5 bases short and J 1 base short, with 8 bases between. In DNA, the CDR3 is TGTGCCAGCAGCCTACAGGGGAACACTGAAGCTTTCTTT. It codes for CASSLQGNTEAFF. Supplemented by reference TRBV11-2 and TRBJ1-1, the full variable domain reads EAGVAQSPRYKIIEKRQSVAFWCNPISGHATLYWYQQILGQGPKLLIQFQNNGVVDDSQLPKDRFSAERLKGVDSTLKIQPAKLEDSAVYLCASSLQGNTEAFFGQGTRLTVV.